This T cell receptor (beta chain) was recorded in a study of blood T cells in healthy people across ages. This clonotype was picked up a small number of times. As yet, its antigen is unknown. Through a sample-barcoded 5' primer and a J-beta primer mix, a second PCR was run for about 6 to 11 cycles. TCRdb fed the 5' RACE reads into MiXCR, producing one record per CDR3 protein. The sample holds 500,000 to 600,000 distinct CDR3 sequences, roughly 28% seen once. Overall study findings and caveats: Per million T cells, TCR beta diversity dropped roughly linearly as age increased. Unsorted PBMC input precluded a conclusive naive versus antigen-experienced comparison.

Germline-derived CDR1 and CDR2 are SEHNR and FQNEAQ (reference sequence). The CDR3 is 13 residues long. The V gene lost 5 bases and the J gene lost 8 bases, with 15 bases spanning the gap. The receptor was derived from a woman aged 70-85 years in good health. The chain joins TRBV7-9 to TRBJ1-2, with no clear D. Specimen: blood. The CDR3 sequence is CASSGGPNTGYTF. DNA for the CDR3: TGTGCCAGCAGCGGCGGGCCCAATACGGGCTACACCTTC.